The 13 T cell receptor beta chains listed next were all sequenced from one sample in a study of shared clonotypes between healthy human individuals. Method: immunoSEQ multiplex PCR; TCRdb's copy keeps in-frame clones and lacks some. The profile shows around 750,000 clones, under 80% of them singletons. Sequencing was done on a sample of memory CD4+ T cells sorted from blood. Subset indicated: CD45RA-negative fraction. These receptors originate from a woman aged 25 to 39 in good health.

This chain joins TRBV28 and TRBJ2-5, with D possibly TRBD1 on 7 matching bases. The DNA end lines up better with TRBJ2-7; the J call may be wrong. The CDR3 is 17 residues long. The germline CDR1 and CDR2 sequences are MDHEN and SYDVKM. The CDR3 sequence is CASSFAPGGQSSYEQYF. The CDR3 DNA sequence: TGTGCCAGCAGTTTCGCCCCCGGGGGACAGAGCTCCTACGAGCAGTACTTC.

The rearrangement links TRBV6-5 to TRBJ2-2; possible D gene TRBD1, 6 bases. This CDR3 comprises 14 residues. Trimming shortened V by 6 bases and J by 5 bases, and 13 bases separated the two germline ends. Germline V CDR1 and CDR2: MNHEY, SVGAGI. The CDR3 spells CASRTGMRTGELFF. The CDR3 DNA follows: TGTGCCAGCAGAACAGGGATGAGGACCGGGGAGCTGTTTTTT.

In its sample, this clone was seen a few times. The J gene is TRBJ2-5, the V gene TRBV5-1; 9 bases are a match to TRBD1. Germline loops: CDR1 SGHRS, CDR2 YFSETQ. V lost 4 bases and J lost 1; bases outside the gene matches: 11. The CDR3 spans 17 residues. This CDR3 is CASSGTGSTPSQETQYF. In DNA, the CDR3 is TGCGCCAGCAGCGGGACAGGGAGCACACCTTCCCAAGAGACCCAGTACTTC.

The gene calls are TRBV29-1 and TRBJ2-7; 9 bases fit TRBD2. Germline CDR1 reads SQVTM; CDR2 reads ANQGSEA. Germline trimming cut 4 bases from V and 6 bases from J; bases unmatched to any gene: 7. The CDR3 sequence is 13 residues long. The CDR3 is CSVALAGGGEQYF. The CDR3 region has the DNA TGCAGCGTTGCGCTTGCGGGAGGGGGCGAGCAGTACTTC.

This clone was observed once. J is TRBJ2-1 and V is TRBV29-1; tentative D call: TRBD1 (6 bases). The CDR3 consists of 11 residues. The V end was cut by 4 bases, the J end by 11 bases, with 12 bases between. The germline CDR1 and CDR2 sequences are SQVTM and ANQGSEA. The CDR3 sequence: CSVAGTIQQFF. The CDR3 DNA follows: TGCAGCGTTGCGGGGACAATCCAGCAGTTCTTC.

The chain is built from TRBV6-1 and TRBJ1-5; 9 positions match TRBD1. V shed 6 bases and J 7 bases; nucleotides not matched to a gene: 4. The CDR3 totals 13 residues. Germline V gene lookup returns CDR1 MNHNS and CDR2 SASEGT. CDR3 DNA: TGTGCCAGCAGCGGGACAGGGTTACAGCCCCAGCATTTT. Translation: CASSGTGLQPQHF.

CDR3 sequence: CASSAGGPQPQHF. As DNA, the CDR3 is TGCGCCAGCAGTGCTGGGGGGCCTCAGCCCCAGCATTTT. The chain recombines TRBV10-2 with TRBJ1-5; D possibly corresponds to TRBD1 (6 bases). The V gene's germline CDR1 is WSHSY and CDR2 SAAADI. Trimming took 4 bases from V and 6 from J, leaving 10 bases between them. This CDR3 region has 13 residues.

Worth noting for this clone: At the DNA level, this CDR3 is encoded by other sequences in the same sample as well. This rearrangement joins TRBV5-1 to TRBJ2-1; D is unresolved. The germline V and J ends were trimmed by 0 bases and 1 base, with 8 bases remaining between them. CDR1 and CDR2 (germline): SGHRS, YFSETQ. The CDR3 is 15 residues long. CDR3 sequence (DNA): TGCGCCAGCAGCTTGGACAGCTTTTCCTACAATGAGCAGTTCTTC. It translates to CASSLDSFSYNEQFF.

Comment on this clone: Other DNA sequences of this sample code for an identical CDR3. The rearrangement uses TRBV7-2 and TRBJ2-2; unclear D gene. Between the trimmed V and J ends, which lost 0 bases and 1 base, there was a span of 3 bases. The CDR3 is 14 amino acids. Germline values: CDR1 SGHTA, CDR2 FQGNSA. Written as DNA, the CDR3 is TGTGCCAGCAGCTTAGCGCGGAACACCGGGGAGCTGTTTTTT. This translates into CASSLARNTGELFF.

With respect to this clone: Germline is not matched at one junction end, which may reflect a read error. The chain has TRBV2 and TRBJ2-1; 12 nucleotides agree with TRBD2. The V gene's germline CDR1 is SNHLY and CDR2 FYNNEI. This CDR3 contains 11 residues. This CDR3 is CASRRLAGVVF. CDR3 sequence (DNA): TGTGCCAGCAGGCGACTAGCGGGAGTTGTCTTC.

The chain couples TRBV29-1 to TRBJ2-1; TRBD2 agrees at 12 bases. J was trimmed by 6 bases and V by 7 bases; bases with no gene match: 4. CDR1 and CDR2 from the germline V gene are SQVTM and ANQGSEA. This CDR3 is 13 amino acids long. The CDR3 DNA reads as TGCAGCGCCATGACTAGCGGGAGCAATGAGCAGTTCTTC. Its translation is CSAMTSGSNEQFF.

The count of this clone is one. V is TRBV14 and J is TRBJ2-1; 10 nucleotides line up with TRBD1. The CDR3 is 15 amino acids. CDR1 and CDR2 (germline): SGHDN, FVKESK. The ends lost 4 bases at V and 4 bases at J; junction bases unmatched: 4. This CDR3 is CASSPGQGKYNEQFF. Written as DNA, the CDR3 is TGTGCCAGCAGCCCGGGACAGGGGAAATACAATGAGCAGTTCTTC.

This chain joins TRBV5-6 and TRBJ1-4; no clear D. The CDR3 totals 16 residues. CDR1 is SGHDT and CDR2 is YYEEEE in the germline V gene. V dropped 0 bases and J dropped 2 bases, with 11 bases sitting between them. The CDR3 reads CASSLGPGSTNEKLFF. The CDR3 DNA reads TGTGCCAGCAGCTTGGGTCCCGGGAGCACTAATGAAAAACTGTTTTTT.